This T cell receptor (beta chain) was sequenced in a study of T cell repertoires in cytomegalovirus infection (dated by TCRdb to about 2019). Study-level background: Donor HLA type was relevant to the analysis, because carriage of CMV infection together with the matching HLA type was indicated by public TCR beta signatures.

Beyond this particular receptor, the publication reports: The ex vivo response was dominated by HLA-C-restricted CMV-specific TCR beta clonotypes, and the single most frequent clonotype in two of eight donors was supplied by these HLA-C-restricted clonotypes. In both this cohort and an independent approximately 400-donor cohort, the cumulative frequency of public TCR beta family members distinguished carriers of CMV infection plus the relevant HLA type.

CDR1 and CDR2 are read off the germline V gene as SGHVS and FNYEAQ. The CDR3 contains 14 residues, cysteine and phenylalanine counted. The kept DNA is CDR3 alone, 42 bases in frame from the first base. Clipping removes 5 bases from V and 4 bases from J, with 6 as the unmatched junction base count. This clonotype was seen at least ten times. Its antigen is currently not known. One base away there is no much larger clone; base qualities are not given. TCRdb records Illumina HiSeq 1500 as the sequencer. TCRdb trimmed the raw reads at Q25, called clones with MiXCR and kept productive beta chains. When rows share a CDR3 protein, they turn into one entry using the most common DNA and genes. Here the sample has about 240,000 distinct CDR3 sequences; 12% occur a single time. The ten largest make up approximately 1.6% of the sample.

The clonotype originates from a human donor in good health (CMV status not recorded). Some clones in this sample may be carry-over from other donors' samples. This sequence uses TRBV7-6 and TRBJ2-7, and TRBD2 matches 9 of the central bases. The source material was PBMCs. CDR3 protein: CASSPLREGYEQYF. The nucleotide sequence is given as TGTGCCAGCAGCCCTCTGCGGGAGGGTTACGAGCAGTACTTC.